This T cell receptor beta chain was obtained from a study of cytomegalovirus exposure and HLA in healthy donors. Study findings and constraints: The majority of TCR sequences were rare, yet some public TCRs appeared in many donors.

About this clone: Its antigen is currently unknown.

Primers for the PCR totalled 60 Vbeta and 13 Jbeta. The table came from immunoSEQ multiplex PCR; TCRdb's copy has only in-frame clones and leaves some out. Of about 100,000 clones in the sample, approximately 79% were seen once. Germline loops: CDR1 LNHDA, CDR2 SQIVND (reference sequence). After removal of 7 bases from V and 4 bases from J, the junction contained 6 bases not matched to a gene. The CDR3 length is 14 residues. The chain carries TRBV19 and TRBJ1-3; TRBD1 agrees at 8 bases. The sample was PBMCs. This TCR was sampled from a middle-aged woman in good health and CMV-seronegative. The CDR3, as DNA: TGTGCCAGTACCGACAGGGGTGGAGGAAACACCATATATTTT. This translates into CASTDRGGGNTIYF.